Following are 32 T cell receptor beta chains from one sample sequenced in a study of blood T cell repertoires in COVID-19. Using immunoSEQ multiplex PCR, the repertoire was profiled, and TCRdb retains in-frame clones only, with some absent. There are approximately 70,000 clones in the sample; 90% to 95% occur only once, and less than 9% lies in the top ten. Specimen: peripheral blood. These receptors came from a man aged 40-49 years with COVID-19, enrolled during active disease.

The V call is TRBV10-3, the J call TRBJ2-5, with TRBD1 identical over 7 bases. J lost 5 bases, V lost 9 bases, and 9 bases had no gene match. The CDR3 spans 13 residues. Germline CDR1 ENHRY, CDR2 SYGVKD. The CDR3 nucleotides read TGTGCCATTGGACAGGTTGAGAGGGAGACCCAGTACTTC. Encoded protein: CAIGQVERETQYF.

J is TRBJ2-7 and V is TRBV7-9; 7 nucleotides line up with TRBD1. V dropped 1 base and J dropped 5; count of bases not matched to a gene: 2. The CDR3 runs 13 residues. Looked up from germline, CDR1 is SEHNR and CDR2 is FQNEAQ (reference sequence). CDR3 region: CASSLDRGHEQYF. The CDR3 DNA is TGTGCCAGCAGCTTAGACAGGGGCCACGAGCAGTACTTC.

The chain uses TRBV30 and TRBJ1-5; perhaps TRBD1 as D (5 bases). The CDR3 spans 15 residues. Germline-derived CDR1 and CDR2 are GTSNPN and SVGIG (reference sequence). The germline V and J ends were trimmed by 1 base and 0 bases, with 10 bases remaining between them. CDR3 region: CAWSGGVISNQPQHF. The CDR3 DNA reads as TGTGCCTGGAGTGGGGGGGTTATTAGCAATCAGCCCCAGCATTTT.

This chain uses TRBV5-1 with TRBJ2-3; 7 bases line up with TRBD2. Germline values: CDR1 SGHRS, CDR2 YFSETQ. The CDR3 totals 15 residues. The V and J ends lost 3 bases and 0 bases, in that order; junction bases with no gene match: 4. This chain's CDR3 is CASSSQRGSTDTQYF. CDR3 sequence (DNA): TGCGCCAGCAGCTCCCAGCGGGGTAGCACAGATACGCAGTATTTT.

The chain couples TRBV5-1 to TRBJ1-6, with TRBD1 identical over 11 bases. CDR3 length: 16 residues. After removal of 4 bases from V and 11 bases from J, the junction contained 11 bases not matched to a gene. Germline V gives CDR1 SGHRS, CDR2 YFSETQ. CDR3 sequence: CASSLQGTGGAAPLHF. The DNA for the CDR3 is TGCGCCAGCAGCCTCCAAGGGACAGGGGGAGCGGCACCCCTCCACTTT.

The chain uses TRBV28 and TRBJ1-4; D call uncertain. The germline V gene has CDR1 MDHEN and CDR2 SYDVKM. The CDR3 consists of 13 residues. V was trimmed by 8 bases and J by 0 bases, leaving 7 bases between them. The CDR3 region has the DNA TGTGCCAGCGAACAGTCAACTAATGAAAAACTGTTTTTT. It codes for CASEQSTNEKLFF. The variable domain in full, completed from reference TRBV28 and TRBJ1-4, reads DVKVTQSSRYLVKRTGEKVFLECVQDMDHENMFWYRQDPGLGLRLIYFSYDVKMKEKGDIPEGYSVSREKKERFSLILESASTNQTSMYLCASEQSTNEKLFFGSGTQLSVL.

The J gene is TRBJ2-7, the V gene TRBV3-1 (or the pseudogene TRBV3-2); 7 bases are shared with TRBD2. CDR1 and CDR2 (germline): LGHDT, YNNKEL (reference sequence). The V segment lost 0 bases and the J segment 2 bases; nucleotides outside the gene matches: 4. This CDR3 has 15 amino acids. This CDR3 reads CASSQDWGGTYEQYF. CDR3 nucleotide sequence: TGTGCCAGCAGCCAAGATTGGGGAGGGACCTACGAGCAGTACTTC.

CDR3 DNA: TGTGCCTCCAACACGGGGAACTCCTACGAGCAGTACTTC. This codes for CASNTGNSYEQYF. The rearrangement links TRBV30 to TRBJ2-7, with a weak D call TRBD2 (5 bases). V was cut by 7 bases and J by 0 bases, with 13 bases left in between. Germline CDR1 is GTSNPN and CDR2 is SVGIG (reference sequence). The CDR3 contains 13 residues.

V gene TRBV10-2 combines with J gene TRBJ1-1, with D hard to call. The CDR3 loop spans 13 amino acids. Germline CDR1 is WSHSY and CDR2 is SAAADI. Trimming took off 11 bases at V and 5 bases at J, with 18 bases between the two ends. Here the CDR3 reads CACSPEVGTEAFF. DNA for the CDR3: TGCGCCTGCTCACCGGAGGTAGGAACTGAAGCTTTCTTT.

CDR3 DNA sequence: TGTGCCAGCAGTGAGACAATGACAGACTATGGCTACACCTTC. It encodes CASSETMTDYGYTF. The gene calls are TRBV28 and TRBJ1-2, with a possible D match to TRBD1 (5 bases). This CDR3 is 14 amino acids long. Trimming removed 5 bases at V and 3 bases at J, with 13 bases between. Germline CDR1 MDHEN, CDR2 SYDVKM.

The chain couples TRBV3-1 (or the pseudogene TRBV3-2) to TRBJ2-3; 11 bases align to TRBD1. This CDR3 spans 17 amino acids. V dropped 1 base and J dropped 4; count of bases not matched to a gene: 7. Germline V CDR1 and CDR2: LGHDT, YNNKEL (reference sequence). The CDR3 region has the DNA TGTGCCAGCAGCCAAGCCTCAGGACAGGGGGCGGCAGATACGCAGTATTTT. It yields the protein CASSQASGQGAADTQYF.

The gene calls are TRBV7-9 and TRBJ1-5, with a possible D match to TRBD1 (5 bases). The V gene's germline CDR1 is SEHNR and CDR2 FQNEAQ (reference sequence). Between the trimmed V and J ends, which lost 1 base and 6 bases, there was a span of 16 bases. This CDR3 is 16 amino acids long. CDR3 protein: CASSLGWQGPPQPQHF. The CDR3 bases are TGTGCCAGCAGCTTAGGGTGGCAGGGTCCCCCTCAGCCCCAGCATTTT.

The chain is built from TRBV29-1 and TRBJ2-5, with 11 bases lining up with TRBD2. V lost 5 bases, J lost 3 bases, and 11 bases stayed unmatched. Germline-derived CDR1 and CDR2 are SQVTM and ANQGSEA. CDR3 size: 16 residues. The chain's CDR3 is CSVTPGTSGGKETQYF. The CDR3, as DNA: TGCAGCGTTACGCCAGGAACTAGCGGGGGAAAAGAGACCCAGTACTTC.

The chain has TRBV25-1 and TRBJ1-6; D not certain. Trimming cost V 3 bases and J 9 bases, with 15 bases left between them. Germline values: CDR1 MGHDK, CDR2 SYGVNS. The CDR3 loop spans 15 amino acids. CDR3 loop: CASSEGVSGSSPLHF. In DNA form, the CDR3 reads TGTGCCAGCAGTGAGGGAGTCTCAGGTAGTTCACCCCTCCACTTT.

The chain couples TRBV5-1 to TRBJ2-1, with a weak D call TRBD1 (6 bases). Germline CDR1 is SGHRS and CDR2 is YFSETQ. The CDR3 has 14 residues. V was pared by 3 bases and J by 7 bases, with 14 bases between. CDR3 nucleotides: TGCGCCAGCAGCTCAGGAACAGGGCTTAATGAGCAGTTCTTC. This translates into CASSSGTGLNEQFF.

This chain joins TRBV6-5 and TRBJ2-4, with D tentatively TRBD2 (6 bases). The V gene's germline CDR1 is MNHEY and CDR2 SVGAGI. The CDR3 consists of 13 residues. Trimming shortened V by 4 bases and J by 8 bases, and 12 bases separated the two germline ends. CDR3 nucleotide sequence: TGTGCCAGCAGTTCGTCGGGAGAAGACATTCAGTACTTC. This gives the protein CASSSSGEDIQYF.

This sequence joins TRBV6-5 and TRBJ1-4; TRBD1 aligns across 9 bases. This CDR3 has 14 residues. Losses at the gene ends were 7 bases for V and 5 bases for J; bases not matched to a gene: 5. Germline CDR1 reads MNHEY; CDR2 reads SVGAGI. The chain's CDR3 is CASTPDRGNEKLFF. CDR3 nucleotides: TGTGCCAGCACCCCGGACAGGGGAAATGAAAAACTGTTTTTT.

This clone was observed once. The chain couples TRBV5-6 to TRBJ2-7, with 9 nucleotides matching TRBD1. The CDR3 length is 13 residues. Germline lookup yields CDR1 SGHDT and CDR2 YYEEEE. Trimming cost V 6 bases and J 4 bases; bases outside gene matches: 5. The CDR3 region is CASTRTGVYEQYF. DNA for the CDR3: TGTGCCAGCACCCGGACAGGGGTATACGAGCAGTACTTC. The whole variable domain, filled in from reference TRBV5-6 and TRBJ2-7, reads DAGVTQSPTHLIKTRGQQVTLRCSPKSGHDTVSWYQQALGQGPQFIFQYYEEEERQRGNFPDRFSGHQFPNYSSELNVNALLLGDSALYLCASTRTGVYEQYFGPGTRLTVT.

Only a few counts were recorded for this clone. The gene calls are TRBV30 and TRBJ2-2, with TRBD2 as a possible D gene (6 bases). Looked up from germline, CDR1 is GTSNPN and CDR2 is SVGIG (reference sequence). Trimming left V 3 bases short and J 5 bases short, with 10 bases between. This CDR3 contains 13 residues. This CDR3 is CAWRLAGTGELFF. The CDR3 DNA reads as TGTGCCTGGAGGTTGGCGGGAACCGGGGAGCTGTTTTTT. Filled out from reference TRBV30 and TRBJ2-2, the complete variable domain reads SQTIHQWPATLVQPVGSPLSLECTVEGTSNPNLYWYRQAAGRGLQLLFYSVGIGQISSEVPQNLSASRPQDRQFILSSKKLLLSDSGFYLCAWRLAGTGELFFGEGSRLTVL.

V is TRBV5-1 and J is TRBJ2-7; possibly TRBD2 for D (6 bases). Germline-derived CDR1 and CDR2 are SGHRS and YFSETQ. Trimming left V 0 bases short and J 6 bases short, with 13 bases between. The CDR3 is made up of 14 amino acids. The CDR3 reads CASSLARGGSEQYF. In DNA, the CDR3 is TGCGCCAGCAGCTTGGCGCGGGGTGGGAGCGAGCAGTACTTC.

The chain is built from TRBV29-1 and TRBJ2-7, with unresolved D. V shed 3 bases and J shed 2 bases, with 11 bases lying between them. Germline assignment: CDR1 SQVTM and CDR2 ANQGSEA. This CDR3 region has 13 residues. In DNA, the CDR3 is TGCAGCGTTGAGGGCTCCTCGACCTACGAGCAGTACTTC. It is translated as CSVEGSSTYEQYF.

CDR3 loop: CASSQASPRGANTGELFF. In nucleotides, the CDR3 is TGTGCCAGCAGCCAAGCCTCTCCCCGCGGAGCGAACACCGGGGAGCTGTTTTTT. The V gene is TRBV3-1 (or the pseudogene TRBV3-2), the J gene TRBJ2-2; no clear D. V lost 1 base to trimming and J lost 0 bases, with 15 bases between them. The CDR3 extends over 18 amino acids. Germline loops: CDR1 LGHDT, CDR2 YNNKEL (reference sequence).

This chain links TRBV19 with TRBJ1-3, with D possibly TRBD1 on 6 matching bases. V dropped 7 bases and J dropped 2 bases, with 9 bases sitting between them. Germline V gene sequence: CDR1 LNHDA, CDR2 SQIVND (reference sequence). This CDR3 has 13 residues. The CDR3 here is CASNRDPGNTIYF. The DNA of the CDR3 is TGTGCCAGTAACAGGGATCCTGGAAACACCATATATTTT.

The V gene is TRBV6-5, the J gene TRBJ2-3; 8 bases map to TRBD2. The germline V gene encodes CDR1 MNHEY and CDR2 SVGAGI. V gave up 2 bases and J gave up 4 bases; unmatched junction bases: 5. The length of the CDR3 is 15 residues. The CDR3 region has the DNA TGTGCCAGCAGTTACGGGACTAGTAATGCAGATACGCAGTATTTT. Translation gives CASSYGTSNADTQYF.

This rearrangement joins TRBV28 to TRBJ1-1, with TRBD1 as a possible D gene (5 bases). CDR3 length: 17 residues. Trimming took 0 bases from V and 0 from J, leaving 14 bases between them. CDR1 MDHEN and CDR2 SYDVKM come from the germline V gene. The CDR3 sequence: CASSLWGEGRLNTEAFF. The CDR3 bases are TGTGCCAGCAGTTTATGGGGGGAGGGCCGCTTGAACACTGAAGCTTTCTTT.

The count of this clone is one. V and J are TRBV5-1 and TRBJ2-7; D is perhaps TRBD1 (5 bases). Trimming removed 1 base from V and 7 bases from J, with 12 bases in between. The germline CDR1 and CDR2 sequences are SGHRS and YFSETQ. This CDR3 is 13 amino acids long. This CDR3 reads CASSLRWGSEQYF. CDR3 nucleotide sequence: TGCGCCAGCAGCTTGCGATGGGGCAGTGAGCAGTACTTC.

The rearrangement joins TRBV7-6 to TRBJ1-6; D unclear. The germline V and J ends were trimmed by 4 bases and 0 bases, with 13 bases remaining between them. The CDR3 runs 17 residues. Per germline, CDR1 SGHVS and CDR2 FNYEAQ. CDR3 in amino acids: CASSSGLGPSYNSPLHF. CDR3 sequence (DNA): TGTGCCAGCAGCTCCGGCCTGGGCCCCTCCTATAATTCACCCCTCCACTTT.

The rearrangement joins TRBV3-1 (or the pseudogene TRBV3-2) to TRBJ2-3, with 11 bases aligning to TRBD2. This CDR3 has 15 residues. J gave up 3 bases and V 2 bases, and 1 base lay outside the gene matches. Germline V gives CDR1 LGHDT, CDR2 YNNKEL (reference sequence). DNA for the CDR3: TGTGCCAGCAGCCAACTAGCGGGGGGTACAGATACGCAGTATTTT. Protein: CASSQLAGGTDTQYF.

The chain combines TRBV2 with TRBJ1-1; 10 nucleotides match TRBD1. CDR3 length: 17 residues. Germline lookup yields CDR1 SNHLY and CDR2 FYNNEI. The V gene end was trimmed by 6 bases and the J gene end by 3 bases; junction bases not matched to a gene: 13. CDR3: CASSPIRGQGRDTEAFF. The CDR3 bases are TGTGCCAGCAGCCCGATAAGGGGACAGGGGAGGGACACTGAAGCTTTCTTT.

The CDR3 nucleotides are TGCGCCAGCAGCTTGGGGGGGACAGGGAACACTGAAGCTTTCTTT. This sequence encodes CASSLGGTGNTEAFF. The J gene is TRBJ1-1, the V gene TRBV5-1; 8 nucleotides match TRBD1. Trimming at V came to 0 bases and at J to 1 base, leaving 2 bases not matched to a gene. The CDR3 is 15 amino acids. Germline CDR1 reads SGHRS; CDR2 reads YFSETQ.

The rearrangement joins TRBV24-1 to TRBJ1-1, with D perhaps matching TRBD1 (5 bases). This CDR3 region has 12 residues. Per germline, CDR1 KGHDR and CDR2 SFDVKD. V lost 12 bases and J lost 4, with 14 bases in between. CDR3 in amino acids: CASRSGGTEAFF. The CDR3 DNA reads as TGTGCCTCCCGTTCGGGGGGCACTGAAGCTTTCTTT.

This clone was seen a few times. This chain connects TRBV3-1 (or the pseudogene TRBV3-2) to TRBJ1-6, with D unclear. Trimming left V 5 bases short and J 9 bases short, with 8 bases between. Germline CDR1 is LGHDT and CDR2 is YNNKEL (reference sequence). The CDR3 loop spans 12 amino acids. CDR3 protein: CASSLSSSPLHF. The CDR3 nucleotides read TGTGCCAGCAGCTTATCCAGTTCACCCCTCCACTTT.